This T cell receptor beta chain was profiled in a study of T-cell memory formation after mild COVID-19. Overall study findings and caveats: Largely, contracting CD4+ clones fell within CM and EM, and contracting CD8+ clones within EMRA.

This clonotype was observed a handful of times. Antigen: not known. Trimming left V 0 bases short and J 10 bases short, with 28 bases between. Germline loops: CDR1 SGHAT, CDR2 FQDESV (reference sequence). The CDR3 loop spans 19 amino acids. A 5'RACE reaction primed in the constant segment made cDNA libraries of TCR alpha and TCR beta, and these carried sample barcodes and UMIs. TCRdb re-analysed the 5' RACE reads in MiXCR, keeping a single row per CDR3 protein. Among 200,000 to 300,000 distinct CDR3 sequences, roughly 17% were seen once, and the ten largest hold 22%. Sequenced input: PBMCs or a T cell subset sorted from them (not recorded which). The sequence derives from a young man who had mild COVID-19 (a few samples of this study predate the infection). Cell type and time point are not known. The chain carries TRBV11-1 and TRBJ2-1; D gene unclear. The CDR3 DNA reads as TGTGCCAGCAGCTTAGCGATTCGGCGGACGCTAGAAATAGCTGGGGAGCAGTTCTTC. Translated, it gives CASSLAIRRTLEIAGEQFF. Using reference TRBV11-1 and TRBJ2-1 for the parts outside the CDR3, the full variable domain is EAEVAQSPRYKITEKSQAVAFWCDPISGHATLYWYRQILGQGPELLVQFQDESVVDDSQLPKDRFSAERLKGVDSTLKIQPAELGDSAMYLCASSLAIRRTLEIAGEQFFGPGTRLTVL.